This TCR beta chain was obtained from a study of OX40 agonist ivuxolimab in advanced cancers. Study-wide findings and caveats: CD8+ T cells were the subset that, on average, had more expanded clones than CD4+.

Looked up from germline, CDR1 is SGHVS and CDR2 is FNYEAQ. The CDR3 contains 13 residues. Deletions cut 4 bases from V and 1 base from J, with 7 bases between. A remark on this clone: Antigen: not known.

Using immunoSEQ multiplex PCR, the repertoire was profiled, and TCRdb retains in-frame clones only, with some absent. There are roughly 19,000 clones in the sample; approximately 70% occur only once, and about 20% lies in the top ten. The sequence came from an adult with an advanced solid tumor such as melanoma, head and neck, liver or kidney cancer. This rearrangement joins TRBV7-6 to TRBJ1-1; D not resolved. The sample here was CD4+ or CD8+ T cells sorted from blood, taken in a trial of the OX40 agonist ivuxolimab. In DNA, the CDR3 is TGTGCCAGCAGCTCCAATTGGAACACTGAAGCTTTCTTT. This codes for CASSSNWNTEAFF. Supplemented by reference TRBV7-6 and TRBJ1-1, the full variable domain reads GAGVSQSPRYKVTKRGQDVALRCDPISGHVSLYWYRQALGQGPEFLTYFNYEAQQDKSGLPNDRFSAERPEGSISTLTIQRTEQRDSAMYRCASSSNWNTEAFFGQGTRLTVV.